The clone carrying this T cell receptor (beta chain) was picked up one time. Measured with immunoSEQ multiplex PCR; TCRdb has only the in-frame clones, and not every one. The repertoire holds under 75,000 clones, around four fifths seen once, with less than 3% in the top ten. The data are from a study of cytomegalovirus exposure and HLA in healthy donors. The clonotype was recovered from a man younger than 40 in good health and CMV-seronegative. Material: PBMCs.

Here the CDR3 reads CASSLFLGQETGQFF. The CDR3, as DNA: TGTGCCAGCAGTTTATTTTTGGGACAGGAGACGGGGCAGTTCTTC. The rearrangement uses TRBV27 and TRBJ2-1; 8 bases line up with TRBD1. The CDR3 spans 15 residues. Germline trimming cut 1 base from V and 12 bases from J; bases unmatched to any gene: 11. Germline lookup yields CDR1 MNHEY and CDR2 SMNVEV (reference sequence).